This TCR beta chain was identified during a study of T cells in Graves' hyperthyroidism and ophthalmopathy. Study-level points and caveats: Ophthalmopathy was told apart from stable hyperthyroidism by a 13 V-J model.

Isolation of PBMCs was performed on 8.5 to 10 ml fresh peripheral blood. Germline CDR1 is SGHVS and CDR2 is FQNEAQ. J gave up 8 bases and V 5 bases, and 7 bases lay outside the gene matches. This CDR3 region has 13 residues. Researchers amplified the TCR beta CDR3 regions from RNA transcripts. HTBI primers were used for first-round RT-PCR of the TCR CDR3. TCRdb itself ran the multiplex PCR reads through MiXCR, one entry per CDR3 protein. The sample consists of roughly 170,000 distinct CDR3 sequences, about 15% of them appearing once. This clonotype came up many times. What it recognizes is unknown. The sequenced sample consisted of blood. The chain joins TRBV7-8 to TRBJ1-2, with 8 bases that match TRBD1. The receptor was derived from a woman between 50 and 59 years old with Graves' hyperthyroidism. The CDR3 loop reads CASSIRTGYGYTF. The CDR3 region has the DNA TGTGCCAGCAGCATAAGGACAGGGTACGGCTACACCTTC.